Following are 23 T cell receptor beta chains from one sample sequenced in a study of cytomegalovirus exposure and HLA in healthy donors. The PCR had 60 Vbeta and 13 Jbeta primers. Repertoires were generated with immunoSEQ multiplex PCR, while TCRdb's copy carries only in-frame clones and drops some. Here the sample spans 70,000 to 95,000 clones, about 78% being singletons. The source material was PBMCs. The receptors were gathered from a male donor in good health and CMV-seronegative.

The chain uses TRBV2 and TRBJ2-1; D may be TRBD2 (5 bases). CDR1 and CDR2 from the germline V gene are SNHLY and FYNNEI. CDR3 size: 15 residues. V was pared by 2 bases and J by 2 bases, with 10 bases between. The CDR3: CASSESGPTYNEQFF. The CDR3 DNA follows: TGTGCCAGCAGTGAAAGCGGTCCCACCTACAATGAGCAGTTCTTC.

The chain couples TRBV9 to TRBJ2-3; 11 positions agree with TRBD2. Trimming cost V 6 bases and J 2 bases; bases outside gene matches: 5. Germline lookup yields CDR1 SGDLS and CDR2 YYNGEE. This CDR3 contains 15 residues. The CDR3 DNA sequence: TGTGCCAGCACGAGACTAGCGGGGACCACAGATACGCAGTATTTT. It specifies CASTRLAGTTDTQYF.

V gene TRBV11-2 combines with J gene TRBJ2-1; D possibly corresponds to TRBD1 (6 bases). The CDR3 runs 13 residues. CDR1 is SGHAT, CDR2 FQNNGV, per germline. Trimming left V 3 bases short and J 5 bases short, with 8 bases between. CDR3 protein: CASSFGQNNEQFF. CDR3 coding DNA: TGTGCCAGCAGCTTCGGACAGAACAATGAGCAGTTCTTC.

The gene calls are TRBV11-2 and TRBJ1-1; D may be TRBD1 (5 bases). Trimming pared 2 bases from V and 3 bases from J, leaving 7 bases between. Germline CDR1 and CDR2: SGHAT and FQNNGV. There are 13 residues in the CDR3. Here the CDR3 reads CASSLMTDTEAFF. The CDR3 nucleotides read TGTGCCAGCAGCTTAATGACAGACACTGAAGCTTTCTTT.

The sample holds a few counts of this clone. V is TRBV10-1 and J is TRBJ1-2, with unresolved D. Germline V gene sequence: CDR1 WNHNN, CDR2 SYGVQD (reference sequence). The CDR3 sequence is 13 residues long. V dropped 8 bases and J dropped 2 bases, with 12 bases sitting between them. The CDR3 region has the DNA TGCGCCAGCGTCGGGAGACGAAACTATGGCTACACCTTC. Its protein product is CASVGRRNYGYTF.

The V gene is TRBV4-2, the J gene TRBJ2-1; 14 bases fit TRBD2. The J segment lost 8 bases and the V segment lost 4 bases, leaving 19 bases of the junction unmatched. This CDR3 spans 20 amino acids. Looked up from germline, CDR1 is LGHNA and CDR2 is YNFKEQ. DNA for the CDR3: TGTGCCAGCAGCCGTTGGACCCCGGGGACTAGCGGGAGAAGGGTGGATGAGCAGTTCTTC. Its translation is CASSRWTPGTSGRRVDEQFF.

The CDR3 region is CASSKRRGGRETQYF. Here the CDR3 DNA reads TGTGCCAGCAGCAAACGGCGGGGGGGCCGAGAGACCCAGTACTTC. V and J are TRBV21-1 and TRBJ2-5; no DNA check was done on the table's D call, TRBD2. TRBV21-1 is marked as a pseudogene. The CDR3 contains 15 residues.

V usage is TRBV30 and J usage is TRBJ2-6, with D unresolved. This CDR3 spans 15 amino acids. Looked up from germline, CDR1 is GTSNPN and CDR2 is SVGIG (reference sequence). Trimming shortened V by 3 bases and J by 0 bases, and 9 bases separated the two germline ends. CDR3 amino acids: CAWRLSFSGANVLTF. In DNA, the CDR3 is TGTGCCTGGAGGCTGAGTTTCTCTGGGGCCAACGTCCTGACTTTC. Complete variable domain (other parts from reference TRBV30 and TRBJ2-6): SQTIHQWPATLVQPVGSPLSLECTVEGTSNPNLYWYRQAAGRGLQLLFYSVGIGQISSEVPQNLSASRPQDRQFILSSKKLLLSDSGFYLCAWRLSFSGANVLTFGAGSRLTVL.

Turning to this clone: One junction end does not reproduce the germline sequence, and a read error may be involved. The gene calls are TRBV29-1 and TRBJ1-5, with TRBD1 as a possible D gene (6 bases). There are 14 residues in the CDR3. Germline V gives CDR1 SQVTM, CDR2 ANQGSEA. The CDR3 loop is CSVAGADGNQPQNF. The DNA for the CDR3 is TGCAGCGTTGCAGGGGCAGACGGCAATCAGCCCCAGAATTTT.

The V gene is TRBV9, the J gene TRBJ2-1; the D gene is possibly TRBD2 (7 bases). The CDR3 extends over 16 amino acids. The V gene lost 0 bases and the J gene lost 2 bases, with 12 bases spanning the gap. Germline-derived CDR1 and CDR2 are SGDLS and YYNGEE. The CDR3 DNA sequence: TGTGCCAGCAGCGTAGGCGCGGGGGCCACCTACAATGAGCAGTTCTTC. Translated: CASSVGAGATYNEQFF.

The chain couples TRBV7-2 to TRBJ1-1; 7 bases fit TRBD1. The trim removed 4 bases at V and 0 bases at J, leaving 2 bases unmatched. The CDR3 has 14 residues. CDR1 SGHTA and CDR2 FQGNSA come from the germline V gene. The CDR3 DNA sequence: TGTGCCAGCAGCTGGACAGGCTTGAACACTGAAGCTTTCTTT. Residues: CASSWTGLNTEAFF.

The chain has TRBV9 and TRBJ2-5, with unresolved D. V lost 0 bases to trimming and J lost 5 bases, with 11 bases between them. Germline V gives CDR1 SGDLS, CDR2 YYNGEE. The CDR3 covers 14 residues. CDR3 DNA: TGTGCCAGCAGCGTAGCTGAGCACCCGGAGACCCAGTACTTC. This sequence encodes CASSVAEHPETQYF.

Only a few counts were recorded for this clone. The same CDR3 arises from other DNA sequences in this sample as well. The chain has TRBV5-1 and TRBJ1-6; the D gene is possibly TRBD1 (5 bases). CDR3 length: 14 amino acids. The V gene's germline CDR1 is SGHRS and CDR2 YFSETQ. V was clipped by 0 bases and J by 7 bases, with 8 bases between them. The CDR3 DNA follows: TGCGCCAGCAGCTTGGCAGGGAACAATTCACCCCTCCACTTT. This translates into CASSLAGNNSPLHF.

Regarding this clone: The conserved final phenylalanine or tryptophan is absent from the CDR3, which likely points to a read error. The DNA is omitted, as the CDR3 cannot be located on it reliably, and the CDR3 follows TCRdb's listing. The CDR3 sequence is CASSHPLSFG. J is TRBJ2-3 and V is TRBV7-8; TRBD2 is the table's D call and was not checked against the DNA. The CDR3 comprises 10 residues, both ends counted. The V gene's germline CDR1 is SGHVS and CDR2 FQNEAQ.

CDR3 loop: CASSMYLRDKLNTGELFF. The DNA for the CDR3 is TGTGCCAGTAGTATGTATCTCCGGGACAAGCTAAACACCGGGGAGCTGTTTTTT. The rearrangement links TRBV19 to TRBJ2-2; tentatively, D is TRBD1 (6 bases). Looked up from germline, CDR1 is LNHDA and CDR2 is SQIVND (reference sequence). V dropped 3 bases and J dropped 2 bases, with 19 bases sitting between them. The CDR3 contains 18 residues.

V is TRBV5-1 and J is TRBJ2-7; D is possibly TRBD1 (6 bases). Germline CDR1 and CDR2: SGHRS and YFSETQ. This CDR3 spans 15 amino acids. Trimming took off 2 bases at V and 4 bases at J, with 16 bases between the two ends. CDR3 residues: CASSLSTGREYEQYF. CDR3 nucleotide sequence: TGCGCCAGCAGCTTAAGTACAGGGAGAGAATACGAGCAGTACTTC.

Points on this clone: One junction end disagrees with the germline gene, perhaps due to a read error. The CDR3 loop reads CAWNSQGADEQHF. In DNA form, the CDR3 reads TGTGCCTGGAATAGCCAGGGTGCGGACGAGCAGCACTTC. The gene calls are TRBV30 and TRBJ2-7, with a weak D call TRBD1 (5 bases). The CDR3 is made up of 13 amino acids. Germline assignment: CDR1 GTSNPN and CDR2 SVGIG (reference sequence).

J is TRBJ1-3 and V is TRBV6-5, with unresolved D. The CDR3 extends over 14 amino acids. Germline V gene lookup returns CDR1 MNHEY and CDR2 SVGAGI. With 8 bases removed from V and 1 base from J, the gap between germline ends came to 12 bases. In DNA, the CDR3 is TGTGCCAGCGGGCCATGGTTGTCTGGAAACACCATATATTTT. Protein sequence: CASGPWLSGNTIYF.

The rearrangement uses TRBV9 and TRBJ2-3; TRBD2 agrees at 7 bases. Germline-derived CDR1 and CDR2 are SGDLS and YYNGEE. This CDR3 is built from 14 residues. The V gene end was trimmed by 1 base and the J gene end by 6 bases; junction bases not matched to a gene: 5. The CDR3 nucleotides are TGTGCCAGCAGCGTACAACTAGCGTCCGATACGCAGTATTTT. This sequence encodes CASSVQLASDTQYF.

This sequence joins TRBV19 and TRBJ2-5; 10 bases match TRBD2. Near its end, the DNA agrees better with TRBJ2-7, so the J call may be wrong. Looked up from germline, CDR1 is LNHDA and CDR2 is SQIVND (reference sequence). The CDR3 totals 15 residues. In DNA, the CDR3 is TGTGCCAGTAGCACAAGCGGGGGGGCGACCTACGAGCAGTACTTC. The encoded protein is CASSTSGGATYEQYF.

J is TRBJ1-2 and V is TRBV20-1, with unresolved D. The germline V gene encodes CDR1 DFQATT and CDR2 SNEGSKA (reference sequence). CDR3 length equals 11 residues. V lost 5 bases, J lost 2 bases, and 6 bases lay in between. The CDR3 is CSASRNYGYTF. The CDR3 region has the DNA TGCAGTGCTTCCAGGAACTATGGCTACACCTTC.

The chain employs TRBV19 and TRBJ2-5, with TRBD1 matching over 7 bases. The junction had 6 bases not matched to a gene; V was cut back by 8 bases and J by 3 bases. This CDR3 is built from 13 residues. Germline-derived CDR1 and CDR2 are LNHDA and SQIVND (reference sequence). CDR3 region: CASRNRGEETQYF. CDR3 bases: TGTGCCAGTCGAAACAGGGGCGAAGAGACCCAGTACTTC.

The chain is built from TRBV7-9 and TRBJ1-1; 11 bases match TRBD1. Germline CDR1 is SEHNR and CDR2 is FQNEAQ (reference sequence). The J segment lost 7 bases and the V segment lost 2 bases, leaving 12 bases of the junction unmatched. The CDR3 length is 17 residues. CDR3 region: CASSLPPGTGGSVEAFF. The CDR3 DNA sequence: TGTGCCAGCAGCTTACCCCCCGGGACAGGGGGTTCTGTTGAAGCTTTCTTT.